This section outlines one TCR beta chain sequence together with its context. Before being deemed recovered, Cohort 3 donors had two negative PCRs, clearance, or symptom resolution. Authors' processing steps: Reference gene primers were amplified, and this amplification served to estimate nucleated cell counts. Sequencing used immunoSEQ multiplex PCR; TCRdb keeps in-frame clones, though not all of them. From that table come the V and J calls and clone size; the DNA was used to work out D and trimming. The profile covers more than 400,000 clones, with about nine tenths appearing a single time and roughly 0.66% taken by the ten largest. This entry is derived from a study of blood T cell repertoires in COVID-19. Study-level information: T cells, B-cell-depleted T cells, or PBMCs provided the cDNA or gDNA that served as material.

The receptor's source is a man between 18 and 35 years old who had recovered from COVID-19. The sample comprised PBMCs or T cells enriched from blood (not recorded which).

CDR3 DNA sequence: TGTGCCATCAGTGACATTAGCCAGCCCCAGCATTTT. Encoded protein: CAISDISQPQHF. The chain has TRBV10-3 and TRBJ1-5, with unresolved D. Trimming shortened V by 3 bases and J by 7 bases, and 7 bases separated the two germline ends. Germline V gives CDR1 ENHRY, CDR2 SYGVKD. The length of the CDR3 is 12 residues.